This T cell receptor (beta chain) was recovered during a study of radiotherapy plus CTLA-4 blockade in lung cancer. With V trimmed by 4 bases and J by 0 bases, 12 bases remained unmatched. Per the germline V gene, CDR1 is KGHSH and CDR2 is LQKENI. The CDR3 loop spans 18 amino acids. Libraries were prepared by immunoSEQ multiplex PCR; TCRdb keeps only in-frame clonotypes and omits some of them. The sample contains fewer than 150,000 clones, 78% of which appear only once. The sample consisted of peripheral blood, taken from a patient treated with radiotherapy plus ipilimumab. J is TRBJ1-3 and V is TRBV18, with 7 bases that match TRBD1. The clonotype comes from a human donor with non-small cell lung cancer who had a partial response to radiotherapy plus ipilimumab. CDR3 amino acids: CASSRDSGRPLSGNTIYF. DNA of the CDR3: TGTGCCAGCTCACGGGACAGCGGTAGGCCTCTCTCTGGAAACACCATATATTTT.